The clone carrying this TCR beta chain was detected many times. Its antigen is unidentified. TCRdb ran MiXCR on the 5' RACE reads and lists one entry per CDR3 protein. The table includes a few hundred thousand distinct CDR3 sequences, around 20% detected once. There are 15 residues in the CDR3. Germline lookup yields CDR1 KGHDR and CDR2 SFDVKD. With 4 bases clipped from V and 3 bases from J, the junction kept 6 bases outside the gene matches. This sample was taken from a study of T-cell memory formation after mild COVID-19. General observations from the study: CD4+ contracting clones were mainly CM and EM; CD8+ ones, EMRA. CD4/CD8 balance characterized clones contracting day 15 to 85, and CD4+ skew characterized later expanders.

The chain combines TRBV24-1 with TRBJ2-3; TRBD1 aligns across 7 bases. The specimen sequenced was PBMCs or a T cell subset sorted from them (not recorded which). The origin of this receptor is a man aged 18 to 29 who had mild COVID-19 (a few samples of this study predate the infection). Cell type and time point are not known. CDR3 nucleotides: TGTGCCACCAGTGAAGGGGGCGCGGTAACAGATACGCAGTATTTT. Residues: CATSEGGAVTDTQYF.